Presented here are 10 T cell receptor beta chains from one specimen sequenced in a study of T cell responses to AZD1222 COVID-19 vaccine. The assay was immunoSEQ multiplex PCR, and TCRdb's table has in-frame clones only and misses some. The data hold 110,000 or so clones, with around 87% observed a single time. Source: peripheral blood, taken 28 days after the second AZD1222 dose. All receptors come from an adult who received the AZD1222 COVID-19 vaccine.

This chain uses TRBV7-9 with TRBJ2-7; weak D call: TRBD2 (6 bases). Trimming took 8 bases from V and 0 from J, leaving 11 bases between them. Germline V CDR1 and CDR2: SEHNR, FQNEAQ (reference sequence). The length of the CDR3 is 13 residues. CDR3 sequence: CASGRLDSYEQYF. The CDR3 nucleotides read TGTGCCAGCGGGAGACTAGACTCCTACGAGCAGTACTTC.

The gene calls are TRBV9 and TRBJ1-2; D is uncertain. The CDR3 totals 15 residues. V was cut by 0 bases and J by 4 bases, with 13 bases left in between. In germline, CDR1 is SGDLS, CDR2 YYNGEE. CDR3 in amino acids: CASSVEWGSLYGYTF. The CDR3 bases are TGTGCCAGCAGCGTAGAATGGGGTTCTCTCTATGGCTACACCTTC.

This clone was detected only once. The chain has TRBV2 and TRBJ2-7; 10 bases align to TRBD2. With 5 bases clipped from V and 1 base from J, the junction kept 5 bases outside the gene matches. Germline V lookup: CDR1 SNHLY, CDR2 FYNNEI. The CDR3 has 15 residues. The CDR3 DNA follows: TGTGCCAGCAGTTTTGATAGCGGGGGGTCCTACGAGCAGTACTTC. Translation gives CASSFDSGGSYEQYF.

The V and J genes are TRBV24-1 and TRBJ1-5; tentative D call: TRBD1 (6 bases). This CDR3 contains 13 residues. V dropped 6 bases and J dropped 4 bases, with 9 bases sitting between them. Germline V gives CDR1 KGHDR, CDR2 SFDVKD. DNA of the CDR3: TGTGCCACCAGTTCGACAGGAAATCAGCCCCAGCATTTT. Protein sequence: CATSSTGNQPQHF.

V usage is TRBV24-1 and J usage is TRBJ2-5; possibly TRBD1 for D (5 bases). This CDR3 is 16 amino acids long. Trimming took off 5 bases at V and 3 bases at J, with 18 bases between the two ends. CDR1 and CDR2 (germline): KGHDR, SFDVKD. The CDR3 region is CATSALFSSGKETQYF. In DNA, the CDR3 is TGTGCCACCAGTGCCCTTTTCTCCTCAGGGAAAGAGACCCAGTACTTC.

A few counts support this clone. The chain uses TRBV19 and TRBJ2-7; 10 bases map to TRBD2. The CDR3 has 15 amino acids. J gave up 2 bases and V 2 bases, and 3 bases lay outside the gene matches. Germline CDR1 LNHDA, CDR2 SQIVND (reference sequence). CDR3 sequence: CASSILSGRAYEQYF. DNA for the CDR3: TGTGCCAGTAGTATACTGAGCGGGAGGGCCTACGAGCAGTACTTC.

The CDR3 here is CASSPLGGVGNTIYF. The CDR3 coding sequence is TGTGCCAGCTCTCCCCTGGGGGGGGTCGGAAACACCATATATTTT. This chain uses TRBV19 with TRBJ1-3; perhaps TRBD1 as D (5 bases). CDR1 is LNHDA and CDR2 is SQIVND in the germline V gene (reference sequence). V was shortened by 9 bases and J by 4 bases, with 19 bases between the two germline ends. The CDR3 is 15 residues long. Filled out from reference TRBV19 and TRBJ1-3, the complete variable domain reads DGGITQSPKYLFRKEGQNVTLSCEQNLNHDAMYWYRQDPGQGLRLIYYSQIVNDFQKGDIAEGYSVSREKKESFPLTVTSAQKNPTAFYLCASSPLGGVGNTIYFGEGSWLTVV.

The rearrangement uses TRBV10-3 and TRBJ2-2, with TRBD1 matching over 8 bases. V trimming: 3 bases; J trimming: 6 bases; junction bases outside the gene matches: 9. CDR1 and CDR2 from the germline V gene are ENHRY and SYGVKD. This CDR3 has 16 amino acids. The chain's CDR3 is CAISDPSGQVAGELFF. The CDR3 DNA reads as TGTGCCATCAGTGACCCTTCGGGACAGGTCGCCGGGGAGCTGTTTTTT.

The CDR3 loop reads CASSFWGSNYGYTF. The CDR3 DNA is TGTGCCAGCAGTTTCTGGGGATCTAACTATGGCTACACCTTC. This chain links TRBV27 with TRBJ1-2, with D unresolved. This CDR3 is 14 amino acids long. Germline CDR1 MNHEY, CDR2 SMNVEV (reference sequence). Trimming left V 3 bases short and J 0 bases short, with 8 bases between.

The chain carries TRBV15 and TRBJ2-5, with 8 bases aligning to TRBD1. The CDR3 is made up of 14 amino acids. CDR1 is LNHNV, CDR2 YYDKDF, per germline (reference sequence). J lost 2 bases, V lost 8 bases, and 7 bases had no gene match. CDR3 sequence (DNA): TGTGCCACCTCTGGACAGGGTTGGCAAGAGACCCAGTACTTC. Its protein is CATSGQGWQETQYF.